A selection of T cell receptor beta chains follows, all from one sample in a study of cytomegalovirus exposure and HLA in healthy donors. Assay: immunoSEQ multiplex PCR; the TCRdb copy retains only in-frame clones and omits some. The specimen's table records approximately 100,000 clones. Sequencing used PBMCs. Receptor source: a middle-aged man in good health and CMV-seronegative. CDR3s include the opening cysteine and the closing phenylalanine or tryptophan. Fields, in order: J gene, D gene, CDR3 length, V gene, CDR3 protein, CDR3 DNA. A D gene is named only where the DNA matches it firmly.

j_call: TRBJ1-2; d_call: NA; cdr3_length: 14; v_call: TRBV18; cdr3_aa: CASSPNSGGYGYTF; cdr3_nt: TGTGCCAGCTCACCCAACTCGGGAGGATATGGCTACACCTTC
j_call: TRBJ2-4; d_call: NA; cdr3_length: 18; v_call: TRBV15; cdr3_aa: CATSREAGGWIAKNIQYF; cdr3_nt: TGTGCCACCAGCAGAGAGGCAGGGGGGTGGATAGCCAAAAACATTCAGTACTTC
j_call: TRBJ2-5; d_call: TRBD1; cdr3_length: 14; v_call: TRBV7-9; cdr3_aa: CASSWTGASETQYF; cdr3_nt: TGTGCCAGCAGCTGGACAGGGGCATCAGAGACCCAGTACTTC
j_call: TRBJ1-2; d_call: NA; cdr3_length: 13; v_call: TRBV2; cdr3_aa: CASSETGRNGYTF; cdr3_nt: TGTGCCAGCAGTGAAACAGGGAGAAATGGCTACACCTTC
j_call: TRBJ2-7; d_call: TRBD1; cdr3_length: 15; v_call: TRBV2; cdr3_aa: CASSSDRGFSYEQYF; cdr3_nt: TGTGCCAGCAGTTCCGACAGGGGGTTCTCCTACGAGCAGTACTTC
j_call: TRBJ2-6; d_call: NA; cdr3_length: 15; v_call: TRBV9; cdr3_aa: CASSVVNSGANVLTF; cdr3_nt: TGTGCCAGCAGCGTAGTCAACTCTGGGGCCAACGTCCTGACTTTC
j_call: TRBJ1-1; d_call: NA; cdr3_length: 11; v_call: TRBV7-9; cdr3_aa: CASSPYTEAFF; cdr3_nt: TGTGCCAGCAGCCCTTACACTGAAGCTTTCTTT
j_call: TRBJ2-7; d_call: TRBD1; cdr3_length: 13; v_call: TRBV7-9; cdr3_aa: CASSSDRLYEQYF; cdr3_nt: TGTGCCAGCAGCTCGGACAGGTTGTACGAGCAGTACTTC
j_call: TRBJ2-2; d_call: TRBD1; cdr3_length: 16; v_call: TRBV11-3; cdr3_aa: CASSLEGTGSTGELFF; cdr3_nt: TGTGCCAGCAGCTTAGAAGGGACAGGGAGCACCGGGGAGCTGTTTTTT
j_call: TRBJ1-2; d_call: NA; cdr3_length: 11; v_call: TRBV29-1; cdr3_aa: CSALAIHGYTF; cdr3_nt: TGCAGCGCCCTGGCCATTCATGGCTACACCTTC
j_call: TRBJ1-4; d_call: TRBD1; cdr3_length: 14; v_call: TRBV5-4; cdr3_aa: CASSRGTVNEKLFF; cdr3_nt: TGTGCCAGCAGCCGAGGGACAGTAAATGAAAAACTGTTTTTT
j_call: TRBJ2-7; d_call: TRBD2; cdr3_length: 15; v_call: TRBV5-4; cdr3_aa: CASSSSSGRAYEQYF; cdr3_nt: TGTGCCAGCAGCTCATCTAGCGGGAGGGCCTACGAGCAGTACTTC
j_call: TRBJ1-2; d_call: NA; cdr3_length: 13; v_call: TRBV11-3; cdr3_aa: CASSLHTNYGYTF; cdr3_nt: TGTGCCAGCAGCTTACACACCAACTATGGCTACACCTTC
j_call: TRBJ2-5; d_call: NA; cdr3_length: 13; v_call: TRBV5-4; cdr3_aa: CASSSGSEGTQYF; cdr3_nt: TGTGCCAGCAGCTCAGGATCAGAAGGGACCCAGTACTTC
j_call: TRBJ1-2; d_call: TRBD1; cdr3_length: 15; v_call: TRBV18; cdr3_aa: CASSPDRQANYGYTF; cdr3_nt: TGTGCCAGCTCCCCGGACAGGCAAGCTAACTATGGCTACACCTTC
j_call: TRBJ1-2; d_call: NA; cdr3_length: 12; v_call: TRBV9; cdr3_aa: CASRAEGGGYTF; cdr3_nt: TGTGCCAGCAGAGCCGAGGGCGGCGGCTACACCTTC
j_call: TRBJ1-1; d_call: NA; cdr3_length: 13; v_call: TRBV7-2; cdr3_aa: CASIRERGGQAFF; cdr3_nt: TGTGCCAGCATCCGGGAGAGGGGCGGGCAAGCTTTCTTT
j_call: TRBJ2-7; d_call: NA; cdr3_length: 14; v_call: TRBV7-9; cdr3_aa: CASSHRQKAYEQYF; cdr3_nt: TGTGCCAGCAGCCATCGACAGAAAGCCTACGAGCAGTACTTC
j_call: TRBJ2-7; d_call: NA; cdr3_length: 13; v_call: TRBV7-8; cdr3_aa: CASSLGRAYEQYF; cdr3_nt: TGTGCCAGCAGCTTAGGTCGAGCCTACGAGCAGTACTTC
j_call: TRBJ2-5; d_call: TRBD1; cdr3_length: 16; v_call: TRBV7-2; cdr3_aa: CASSQEGTGGLETQYF; cdr3_nt: TGTGCCAGCAGTCAAGAAGGGACAGGGGGCTTAGAGACCCAGTACTTC
j_call: TRBJ1-1; d_call: NA; cdr3_length: 15; v_call: TRBV5-1; cdr3_aa: CASSLEGVMNTEAFF; cdr3_nt: TGCGCCAGCAGCTTGGAAGGGGTCATGAACACTGAAGCTTTCTTT
j_call: TRBJ2-1; d_call: NA; cdr3_length: 16; v_call: TRBV7-9; cdr3_aa: CASSGRGRSSYNEQFF; cdr3_nt: TGTGCCAGCAGCGGCAGGGGACGAAGCTCCTACAATGAGCAGTTCTTC
j_call: TRBJ2-1; d_call: TRBD2; cdr3_length: 15; v_call: TRBV14; cdr3_aa: CASSQTLAVYNEQFF; cdr3_nt: TGTGCCAGCAGCCAAACACTAGCGGTATACAATGAGCAGTTCTTC
j_call: TRBJ2-7; d_call: NA; cdr3_length: 14; v_call: TRBV11-3; cdr3_aa: CASSLKTGAYEQYF; cdr3_nt: TGTGCCAGCAGCTTAAAAACAGGCGCCTACGAGCAGTACTTC